The present entry profiles one T cell receptor (beta chain) with its context. This CDR3 has 15 amino acids. Trimming left V 6 bases short and J 5 bases short, with 17 bases between. In germline, CDR1 is SEHNR, CDR2 FQNEAQ (reference sequence). Clones were sequenced by immunoSEQ multiplex PCR, and TCRdb holds only the in-frame ones, with some missing. Found here are around 110,000 clones, roughly 92% of them singletons; the top ten hold around 2.5%. This entry comes from a study of control samples from healthy donors and cancer patients. The TCR sequence derives from a man aged 25-45 years in good health. The sequenced sample was blood. This chain links TRBV7-9 with TRBJ2-1; unclear D gene. CDR3 amino acids: CASSPRIGRHNEQFF. The CDR3 region has the DNA TGTGCCAGCAGTCCCCGCATAGGCCGGCACAATGAGCAGTTCTTC.